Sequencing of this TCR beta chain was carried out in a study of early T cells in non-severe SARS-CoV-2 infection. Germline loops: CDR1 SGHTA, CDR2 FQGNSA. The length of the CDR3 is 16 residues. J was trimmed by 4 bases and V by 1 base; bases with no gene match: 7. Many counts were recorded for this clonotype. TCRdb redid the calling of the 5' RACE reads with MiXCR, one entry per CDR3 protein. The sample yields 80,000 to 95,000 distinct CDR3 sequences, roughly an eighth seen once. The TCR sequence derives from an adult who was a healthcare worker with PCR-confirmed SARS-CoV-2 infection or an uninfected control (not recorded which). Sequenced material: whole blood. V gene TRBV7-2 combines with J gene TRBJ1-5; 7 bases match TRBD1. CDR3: CASSLGPDRWNQPQHF. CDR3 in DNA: TGTGCCAGCAGCTTAGGCCCGGACAGGTGGAATCAGCCCCAGCATTTT.